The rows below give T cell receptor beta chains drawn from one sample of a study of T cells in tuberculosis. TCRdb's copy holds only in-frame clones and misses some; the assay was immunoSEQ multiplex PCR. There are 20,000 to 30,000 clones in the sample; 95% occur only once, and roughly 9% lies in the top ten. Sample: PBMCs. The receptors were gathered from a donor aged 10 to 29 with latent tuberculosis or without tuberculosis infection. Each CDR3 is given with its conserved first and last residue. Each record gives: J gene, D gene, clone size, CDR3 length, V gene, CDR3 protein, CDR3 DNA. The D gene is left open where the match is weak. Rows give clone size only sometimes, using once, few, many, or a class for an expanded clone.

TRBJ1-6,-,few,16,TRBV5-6,CASSLARGQGHSPLHF,TGTGCCAGCAGCTTGGCCCGAGGGCAGGGGCATTCACCCCTCCACTTT
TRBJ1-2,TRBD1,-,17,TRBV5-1,CASSLDDPTGEVNGYTF,TGCGCCAGCAGCTTGGATGATCCGACAGGGGAGGTGAATGGCTACACCTTC
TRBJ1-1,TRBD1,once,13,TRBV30,CAWTRTGMAEAFF,TGTGCCTGGACCAGGACAGGGATGGCTGAAGCTTTCTTT
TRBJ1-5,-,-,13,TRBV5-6,CASSGRPNQPQHF,TGTGCCAGCAGCGGCAGGCCCAATCAGCCCCAGCATTTT
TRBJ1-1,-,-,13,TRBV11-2,CASSPTGDTEAFF,TGTGCCAGCAGCCCTACGGGGGACACTGAAGCTTTCTTT
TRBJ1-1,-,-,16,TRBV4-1,CASSREPGVSDTEAFF,TGCGCCAGCAGCCGGGAGCCAGGGGTGTCCGACACTGAAGCTTTCTTT
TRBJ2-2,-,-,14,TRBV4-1,CASSQDMNTGELFF,TGCGCCAGCAGCCAAGATATGAACACCGGGGAGCTGTTTTTT
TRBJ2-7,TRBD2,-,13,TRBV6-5,CASSKPGLADEYF,TGTGCCAGCAGTAAACCGGGACTAGCGGACGAGTACTTC
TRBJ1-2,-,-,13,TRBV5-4,CASSLVGGKGYTF,TGTGCCAGCAGCTTGGTGGGAGGGAAGGGCTACACCTTC
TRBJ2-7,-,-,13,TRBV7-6,CASSLAGAYEQYF,TGTGCCAGCAGCTTAGCCGGTGCCTACGAGCAGTACTTC
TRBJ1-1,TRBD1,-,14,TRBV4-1,CASSHTGGNTEAFF,TGCGCCAGCAGCCATACAGGGGGGAACACTGAAGCTTTCTTT
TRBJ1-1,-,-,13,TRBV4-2,CASSPPGNTEAFF,TGTGCCAGCAGCCCTCCAGGGAACACTGAAGCTTTCTTT
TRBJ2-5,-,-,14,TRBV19,CASSWQGYQETQYF,TGTGCCAGTAGTTGGCAGGGATACCAAGAGACCCAGTACTTC
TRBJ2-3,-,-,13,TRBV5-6,CASSPESGDTQYF,TGTGCCAGCAGCCCGGAATCGGGAGATACGCAGTATTTT
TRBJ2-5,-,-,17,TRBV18,CASSPPAGLPFQETQYF,TGTGCCAGCTCACCACCAGCTGGGCTCCCCTTCCAAGAGACCCAGTACTTC
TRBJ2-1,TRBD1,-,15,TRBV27,CASSFLDRGYDEQFF,TGTGCCAGCAGTTTCCTGGACAGGGGGTACGATGAGCAGTTCTTC
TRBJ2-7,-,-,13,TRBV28,CASRRDRTYEQYF,TGTGCCAGCAGGCGGGACAGAACCTACGAGCAGTACTTC
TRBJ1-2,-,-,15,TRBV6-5,CASSYSSSPGEGYTF,TGTGCCAGCAGTTACTCGAGTAGTCCCGGGGAAGGCTACACCTTC
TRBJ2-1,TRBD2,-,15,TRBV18,CASSLPGLAAYEQFF,TGTGCCAGCTCACTACCGGGACTAGCGGCTTATGAGCAGTTCTTC
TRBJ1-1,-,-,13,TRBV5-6,CASSFGGNTEAFF,TGTGCCAGCAGCTTCGGGGGGAACACTGAAGCTTTCTTT
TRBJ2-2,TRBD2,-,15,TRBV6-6,CASRRGGIDTGELFF,TGTGCCAGCAGACGCGGGGGAATTGACACCGGGGAGCTGTTTTTT
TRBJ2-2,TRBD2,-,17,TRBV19,CASSSPLAALNTGELFF,TGTGCCAGTAGTTCTCCCCTAGCGGCCCTAAACACCGGGGAGCTGTTTTTT
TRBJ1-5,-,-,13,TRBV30,CAWSGGGEQPQHF,TGTGCCTGGAGTGGAGGGGGGGAACAGCCCCAGCATTTT
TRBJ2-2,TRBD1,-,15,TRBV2,CASSERQGETGELFF,TGTGCCAGCAGTGAACGACAGGGGGAGACCGGGGAGCTGTTTTTT
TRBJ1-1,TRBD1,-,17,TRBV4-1,CASSPPRTGGKNTEAFF,TGCGCCAGCAGCCCTCCCCGGACAGGGGGTAAAAACACTGAAGCTTTCTTT
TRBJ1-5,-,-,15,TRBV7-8,CASSQGRQVAQPQHF,TGTGCCAGCAGTCAGGGCAGACAGGTTGCCCAGCCCCAGCATTTT
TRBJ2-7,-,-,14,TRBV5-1,CASRGTGNSYEQYF,TGCGCCAGCAGGGGAACAGGGAACTCCTACGAGCAGTACTTC
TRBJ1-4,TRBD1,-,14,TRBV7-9,CASRGQPLYEKLFF,TGTGCCAGCAGGGGACAGCCTTTGTATGAAAAACTGTTTTTT
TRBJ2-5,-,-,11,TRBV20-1,CSAYRGETQYF,TGCAGTGCTTATAGGGGGGAGACCCAGTACTTC
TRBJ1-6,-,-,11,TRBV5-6,CASSQNSPLHF,TGTGCCAGCAGCCAAAATTCACCCCTCCACTTT
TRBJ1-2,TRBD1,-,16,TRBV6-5,CASSYQGAPRTYGYTF,TGTGCCAGCAGTTACCAGGGGGCCCCCCGGACTTATGGCTACACCTTC
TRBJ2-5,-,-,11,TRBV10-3,CAIRRQETQYF,TGTGCCATCAGACGGCAAGAGACCCAGTACTTC
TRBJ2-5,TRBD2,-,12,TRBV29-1,CSARGLEETQYF,TGCAGCGCCAGGGGACTAGAAGAGACCCAGTACTTC
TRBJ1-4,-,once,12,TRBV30,CAWRQFNEKLFF,TGTGCCTGGAGACAGTTTAATGAAAAACTGTTTTTT
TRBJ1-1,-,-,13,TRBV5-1,CASSFQAGTEAFF,TGCGCCAGCAGCTTTCAGGCGGGAACTGAAGCTTTCTTT
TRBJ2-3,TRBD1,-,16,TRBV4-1,CASSQPGGAGTDTQYF,TGCGCCAGCAGCCAACCAGGGGGCGCGGGTACAGATACGCAGTATTTT
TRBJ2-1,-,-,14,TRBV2,CASKRAATNNEQFF,TGTGCCAGCAAGAGGGCAGCTACTAACAATGAGCAGTTCTTC
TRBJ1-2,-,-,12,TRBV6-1,CASEQENYGYTF,TGTGCCAGCGAACAGGAGAACTATGGCTACACCTTC
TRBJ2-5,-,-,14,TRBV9,CASSVADSKETQYF,TGTGCCAGCAGCGTAGCTGACTCAAAAGAGACCCAGTACTTC
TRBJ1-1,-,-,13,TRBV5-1,CASSLTMNTEAFF,TGCGCCAGCAGCTTAACAATGAACACTGAAGCTTTCTTT
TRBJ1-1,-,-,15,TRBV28,CASSEPRWANTEAFF,TGTGCCAGCAGTGAGCCCCGGTGGGCAAACACTGAAGCTTTCTTT
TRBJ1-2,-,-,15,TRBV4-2,CASSPTWGETYGYTF,TGTGCCAGCAGCCCGACGTGGGGGGAAACCTATGGCTACACCTTC
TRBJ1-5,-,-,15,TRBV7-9,CASSPGGRKNQPQHF,TGTGCCAGCAGCCCGGGGGGCAGGAAAAATCAGCCCCAGCATTTT
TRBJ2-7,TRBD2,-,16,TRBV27,CASSSRLAGGPYEQYF,TGTGCCAGCAGTAGTCGTCTAGCGGGGGGCCCTTACGAGCAGTACTTC
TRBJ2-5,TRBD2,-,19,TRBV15,CATSGTRSLVLAAQETQYF,TGTGCCACCAGTGGGACCCGGAGCCTAGTTCTAGCGGCCCAAGAGACCCAGTACTTC
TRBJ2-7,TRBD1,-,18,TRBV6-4,CASSDARTGLVPPGEQYF,TGTGCCAGCAGTGACGCGCGGACAGGGCTTGTCCCACCCGGCGAGCAGTACTTC
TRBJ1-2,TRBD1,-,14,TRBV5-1,CASSVGGTDYGYTF,TGCGCCAGCAGCGTGGGGGGGACAGACTATGGCTACACCTTC
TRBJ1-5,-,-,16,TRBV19,CASSSPGTPSNQPQHF,TGTGCCAGTAGTTCCCCCGGGACACCCAGCAATCAGCCCCAGCATTTT
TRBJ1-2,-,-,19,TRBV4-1,CASSRPGTKGGRHGYGYTF,TGCGCCAGCAGCCGTCCGGGAACGAAGGGAGGGAGACACGGCTATGGCTACACCTTC
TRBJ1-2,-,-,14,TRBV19,CASHLTRDHYGYTF,TGTGCCAGTCATTTGACTCGGGATCACTATGGCTACACCTTC